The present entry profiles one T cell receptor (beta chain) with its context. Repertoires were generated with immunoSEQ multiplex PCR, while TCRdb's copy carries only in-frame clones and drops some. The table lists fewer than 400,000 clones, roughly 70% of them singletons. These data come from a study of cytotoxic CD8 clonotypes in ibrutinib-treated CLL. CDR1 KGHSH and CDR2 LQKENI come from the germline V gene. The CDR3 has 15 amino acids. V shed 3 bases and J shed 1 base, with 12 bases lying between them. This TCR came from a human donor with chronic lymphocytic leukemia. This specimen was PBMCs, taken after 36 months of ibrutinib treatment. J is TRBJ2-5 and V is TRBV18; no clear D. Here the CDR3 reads CASSPQPVLQETQYF. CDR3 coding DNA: TGTGCCAGCTCACCTCAACCGGTACTCCAAGAGACCCAGTACTTC.